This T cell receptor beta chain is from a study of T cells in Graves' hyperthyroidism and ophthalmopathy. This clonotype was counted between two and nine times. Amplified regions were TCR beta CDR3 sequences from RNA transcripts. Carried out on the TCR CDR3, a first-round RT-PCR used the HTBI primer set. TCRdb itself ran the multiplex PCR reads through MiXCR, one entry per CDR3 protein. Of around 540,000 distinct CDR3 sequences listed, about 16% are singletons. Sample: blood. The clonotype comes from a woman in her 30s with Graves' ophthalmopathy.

In DNA, the CDR3 is TGCGCCAGCAGCCAAGATGCAGGAGCACCCGGGGGGGATACGCAGTATTTT. Its translation is CASSQDAGAPGGDTQYF. This chain connects TRBV4-3 to TRBJ2-3, with TRBD2 identical over 7 bases. Germline V gene lookup returns CDR1 LGHNA and CDR2 YSLEER. The CDR3 sequence is 17 residues long. V shed 0 bases, J shed 6 bases, and the junction held 12 bases outside the gene matches.